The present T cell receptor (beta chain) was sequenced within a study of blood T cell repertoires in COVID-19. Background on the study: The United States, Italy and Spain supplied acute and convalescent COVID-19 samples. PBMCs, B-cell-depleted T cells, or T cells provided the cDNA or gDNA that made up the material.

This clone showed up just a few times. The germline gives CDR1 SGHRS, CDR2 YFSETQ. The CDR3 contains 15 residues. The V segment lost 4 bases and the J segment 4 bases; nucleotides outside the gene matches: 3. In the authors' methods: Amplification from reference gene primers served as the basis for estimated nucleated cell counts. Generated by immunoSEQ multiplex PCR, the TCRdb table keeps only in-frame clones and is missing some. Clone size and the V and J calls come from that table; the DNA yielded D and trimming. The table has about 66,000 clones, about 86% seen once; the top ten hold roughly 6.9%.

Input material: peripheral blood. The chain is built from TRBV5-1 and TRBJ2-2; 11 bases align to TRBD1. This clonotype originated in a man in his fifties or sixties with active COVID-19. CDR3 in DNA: TGCGCCAGCAGCCCCGGGACAGGGGGCACCGGGGAGCTGTTTTTT. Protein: CASSPGTGGTGELFF.